This is a list of T cell receptor beta chains from one sample in a study of shared clonotypes between healthy human individuals. Data came from immunoSEQ multiplex PCR; TCRdb stores just in-frame clones and leaves some out. The table has 2 million to 3 million clones, over 85% seen once. Sequenced material: naive CD4+ T cells from PBMCs. These receptors all stem from a man aged 18 to 35 in good health. Some clones in this sample may be carry-over from other donors' samples. Each CDR3 is given with its conserved first and last residue. A D gene is named only where the DNA matches it firmly.

V	J	D	CDR3	DNA
TRBV4-3	TRBJ1-3	TRBD1	CASSQTGGSGNTIYF	TGCGCCAGCAGCCAGACAGGGGGCTCTGGAAACACCATATATTTT
TRBV6-5	TRBJ2-1	-	CASSKDGTAYNEQFF	TGTGCCAGCAGTAAAGACGGGACTGCCTACAATGAGCAGTTCTTC
TRBV28	TRBJ2-1	TRBD1	CASSLYRGHYEQFF	TGTGCCAGCAGTTTGTACAGGGGGCATTATGAGCAGTTCTTC
TRBV15	TRBJ1-4	-	CATSRGLNEKLFF	TGTGCCACCAGCAGAGGCTTAAATGAAAAACTGTTTTTT
TRBV5-5	TRBJ2-5	-	CASSSGVAETQYF	TGTGCCAGCAGCTCAGGAGTGGCGGAGACCCAGTACTTC
TRBV10-3	TRBJ2-2	TRBD2	CATSAGRGAGELFF	TGTGCCACTTCAGCGGGAAGGGGTGCCGGGGAGCTGTTTTTT
TRBV12-5	TRBJ2-2	TRBD2	CASGLVGAGVLNTGELFF	TGTGCTAGTGGTTTGGTGGGTGCGGGAGTCCTAAACACCGGGGAGCTGTTTTTT
TRBV2	TRBJ2-1	-	CASTRQTVYNEQFF	TGTGCCAGCACGCGGCAAACAGTCTACAATGAGCAGTTCTTC
TRBV6-5	TRBJ2-2	-	CATSGHLNTGELFF	TGTGCCACCTCGGGACACCTGAACACCGGGGAGCTGTTTTTT
TRBV9	TRBJ2-7	-	CASSVGWGPGNFYEQYF	TGTGCCAGCAGCGTAGGGTGGGGGCCCGGAAACTTCTACGAGCAGTACTTC
TRBV27	TRBJ1-2	-	CASSTSGRQGGYTF	TGTGCCAGCAGTACATCCGGGCGCCAAGGGGGCTACACCTTC
TRBV25-1	TRBJ2-1	TRBD1	CASSELDRGIIHEQFF	TGTGCCAGCAGTGAGTTAGACAGGGGGATAATCCATGAGCAGTTCTTC
TRBV27	TRBJ1-4	-	CASSLIAVGSGPNEKLFF	TGTGCCAGCAGTTTAATAGCGGTTGGATCGGGACCTAATGAAAAACTGTTTTTT
TRBV7-2	TRBJ2-2	TRBD2	CASSLALASGRTGELFF	TGTGCCAGCAGCTTAGCGCTGGCTAGCGGGAGAACCGGGGAGCTGTTTTTT
TRBV7-2	TRBJ2-1	TRBD1	CASSEGTGYNEQFF	TGTGCCAGCAGCGAGGGGACAGGGTACAATGAGCAGTTCTTC
TRBV25-1	TRBJ2-2	-	CASSALKGGTWNTGELFF	TGTGCCAGCAGTGCCCTTAAAGGAGGGACTTGGAACACCGGGGAGCTGTTTTTT